Listed below are T cell receptor beta chains from one sample, sequenced in a study of blood T cells in healthy people across ages. TCRdb independently ran MiXCR on the 5' RACE reads; one entry per CDR3 protein. This table has under 2 million distinct CDR3 sequences, about 31% appearing once. The sample consisted of blood. Receptors originate from a woman under 40 in good health. Both conserved end residues are part of each CDR3. Fields, in order: CDR3 protein, CDR3 DNA, D gene, V gene, clone size, J gene. D genes are given only for firm matches. Clone size is given for some rows only: seen once, a few or many times, or a class if the clone is expanded.

CASSLIGQGAIDTQYF TGTGCCAGCAGCTTAATAGGACAGGGGGCTATCGATACGCAGTATTTT TRBD1 TRBV7-2 few TRBJ2-3
CASSRRGQGDSNQETQYF TGTGCCAGCAGTCGAAGAGGACAGGGGGACAGCAACCAAGAGACCCAGTACTTC TRBD1 TRBV9 NA TRBJ2-5
CATSETGGKGYGYTF TGTGCCACCAGCGAGACAGGGGGCAAAGGCTATGGCTACACCTTC TRBD1 TRBV15 NA TRBJ1-2
CASSLGGYTKAFF TGTGCCAGCAGCCTCGGCGGCTACACTAAAGCTTTCTTT NA TRBV9 NA TRBJ1-1
CAISESTSGGLGEQYF TGTGCCATCAGTGAGTCGACTAGCGGGGGCTTAGGCGAGCAGTACTTC TRBD2 TRBV10-3 few TRBJ2-7
CASSEEQGNEQFF TGTGCCAGCAGTGAAGAACAAGGTAATGAGCAGTTCTTC NA TRBV2 few TRBJ2-1
CASSLTGPAANEKLFF TGTGCCAGCAGCCTGACAGGGCCCGCGGCTAATGAAAAACTGTTTTTT TRBD1 TRBV7-9 NA TRBJ1-4
CASSGGRTGDTYSYTF TGTGCCAGCAGCGGGGGAAGGACAGGGGACACCTATAGCTACACCTTC TRBD1 TRBV9 NA TRBJ1-2
CASRMVGRRVNEQFF TGCGCCAGCAGAATGGTCGGGAGGAGGGTCAATGAGCAGTTCTTC TRBD2 TRBV4-1 few TRBJ2-1
CASSSDPLAGGRETQYF TGCGCCAGTAGCTCGGACCCACTAGCGGGGGGGCGAGAGACCCAGTACTTC TRBD2 TRBV5-1 NA TRBJ2-5
CSASLGIWEQYF TGCAGTGCTAGTCTCGGGATCTGGGAGCAGTACTTC NA TRBV20-1 many TRBJ2-7
CASNVGPLNEQFF TGTGCCAGCAACGTGGGGCCGCTTAATGAGCAGTTCTTC NA TRBV2 few TRBJ2-1
CASSSQTSPNQPQHF TGTGCCAGCAGCTCACAAACAAGCCCAAATCAGCCCCAGCATTTT NA TRBV7-8 NA TRBJ1-5
CASLGTGGFGELFF TGTGCCAGCCTCGGGACAGGGGGATTCGGGGAGCTGTTTTTT TRBD1 TRBV28 NA TRBJ2-2
CASSVTGTGVYNEQFF TGTGCCAGCAGCGTCACCGGGACAGGGGTGTACAATGAGCAGTTCTTC TRBD1 TRBV5-5 NA TRBJ2-1
CASSLVATSGYNEQFF TGTGCCAGCAGCTTAGTTGCGACTAGCGGGTACAATGAGCAGTTCTTC TRBD2 TRBV11-2 few TRBJ2-1
CASSPRAAGGRYEQYF TGTGCCAGCAGCCCCCGGGCTGCGGGAGGGAGGTACGAGCAGTACTTC TRBD2 TRBV7-2 NA TRBJ2-7
CASSLPLGQFSSYEQYF TGTGCCAGCAGTTTGCCGCTCGGACAGTTTAGCTCCTACGAGCAGTACTTC NA TRBV28 few TRBJ2-7
CSASRLSGANVLTF TGCAGTGCTAGTCGGCTCTCTGGGGCCAACGTCCTGACTTTC NA TRBV20-1 few TRBJ2-6
CASSQDGGGWKTQYF TGCGCCAGCAGCCAAGATGGCGGGGGCTGGAAGACCCAGTACTTC NA TRBV4-1 NA TRBJ2-5
CSARGLAGLYTYNEQFF TGCAGTGCTAGAGGACTAGCGGGATTATACACCTACAATGAGCAGTTCTTC TRBD2 TRBV20-1 NA TRBJ2-1
CASSQVFSGGSTDTQYF TGTGCCAGCAGCCAAGTGTTTAGCGGGGGAAGCACAGATACGCAGTATTTT TRBD2 TRBV4-2 many TRBJ2-3
CASRSPGTPPNEQFF TGTGCCAGCAGAAGCCCAGGGACGCCTCCCAATGAGCAGTTCTTC NA TRBV28 NA TRBJ2-1
CAWTRLAAITDTQYF TGTGCCTGGACCAGACTAGCCGCTATCACAGATACGCAGTATTTT TRBD2 TRBV30 NA TRBJ2-3
CTPGTSASEAQYF TGCACTCCGGGAACTAGCGCCTCGGAGGCCCAGTACTTC TRBD2 TRBV20-1 NA TRBJ2-5
CSATMQTSGGTYNEQFF TGCAGTGCTACCATGCAAACAAGCGGGGGAACCTACAATGAGCAGTTCTTC TRBD2 TRBV20-1 NA TRBJ2-1
CSVLGTGDRVYAFF TGCAGCGTCCTGGGGACAGGCGATCGTGTGTATGCTTTCTTT TRBD1 TRBV29-1 NA TRBJ1-1
CASSYLRGNTEAFF TGTGCCAGCAGCTACCTACGGGGCAACACTGAAGCTTTCTTT NA TRBV6-2/TRBV6-3 NA TRBJ1-1
CASSVAGGFDYEQYF TGTGCCAGCAGCGTAGCCGGGGGGTTTGACTACGAGCAGTACTTC TRBD2 TRBV9 NA TRBJ2-7
CASTAWQGPSYEQYF TGTGCCAGCACCGCCTGGCAGGGGCCTTCCTACGAGCAGTACTTC NA TRBV11-2 few TRBJ2-7
CASSLGRGVVSNQPQHF TGTGCCAGCAGTTTAGGGCGGGGGGTAGTAAGCAATCAGCCCCAGCATTTT NA TRBV28 NA TRBJ1-5
CASSLEVRGGNEQFF TGTGCCAGCAGCTTAGAGGTCCGAGGGGGCAATGAGCAGTTCTTC NA TRBV7-6 few TRBJ2-1
CASSKEGRPLAKNIQYF TGTGCCAGCAGCAAAGAGGGGCGACCATTAGCCAAAAACATTCAGTACTTC NA TRBV21-1 few TRBJ2-4
CAISGRGAYGYAF TGTGCCATCAGTGGTAGGGGCGCCTATGGCTACGCCTTC NA TRBV10-3 NA TRBJ1-2
CASSSLAAQNEQFF TGCGCCAGCAGCTCCCTAGCGGCACAGAATGAGCAGTTCTTC TRBD2 TRBV5-1 NA TRBJ2-1
CSARVLEGQRGGGETQYF TGCAGTGCTAGAGTTTTAGAGGGACAGAGAGGAGGTGGTGAGACCCAGTACTTC TRBD1 TRBV20-1 once TRBJ2-5
CSAMGDARIGTEAFF TGCAGTGCTATGGGGGACGCCCGGATAGGGACTGAAGCTTTCTTT NA TRBV20-1 NA TRBJ1-1
CASSKDRPEETQYF TGTGCCAGCAGCAAGGACAGGCCGGAAGAGACCCAGTACTTC TRBD1 TRBV11-2 many TRBJ2-5
CAWSVWGPRDTQYF TGTGCCTGGAGTGTGTGGGGGCCTCGGGATACGCAGTATTTT NA TRBV30 NA TRBJ2-3
CASSLLSGVGYNEQFF TGCGCCAGCAGCTTGCTATCCGGGGTTGGGTACAATGAGCAGTTCTTC NA TRBV5-1 NA TRBJ2-1
CASSETAGGRTDTQYF TGTGCCAGCAGCGAGACAGCGGGAGGGAGAACAGATACGCAGTATTTT TRBD2 TRBV9 NA TRBJ2-3